What follows is one T cell receptor beta chain and its context. This clone is characterized as medium-sized (0.01 to 0.1%). What antigen it recognizes has not been identified. The sample holds no much larger clone one base away, and base qualities are not on file. Genomic DNA was extracted from sorted cells using the Qiagen DNeasy Kit. The immunoSEQ platform was used for deep sequencing of the TCR beta chain. The authors' analysis ran thus. Repertoire data analysis was performed with the immunoSEQ Analyzer software. TCRdb carries this immuneACCESS record with in-frame sequences only. Its versions omit some clonotypes, under half of them owing to an unresolved V gene in the studies checked, with the rest unexplained. From that table come the V and J calls and clone size; the DNA was used to work out D and trimming. This sample lists roughly 14,000 clones; around four fifths were detected once. Under 35% of the sample is in the top ten clones.

V is shortened by 4 bases, J by 6 bases, and the region joining them spans 21 bases. Its CDR3 holds 16 amino acids, cysteine through phenylalanine. Kept here is only the CDR3 DNA, which spans 48 bases and is read in frame from base 1. Taken from the germline V gene (reference sequence), the CDR1 and CDR2 loops are LGHDT and YNNKEL. The data originate from a study of EBV T-cell therapy then PD-1 blockade in nasopharyngeal carcinoma listed by TCRdb under 2021. The label giving this sample's treatment or condition can be read as: AdE1-LMPpoly-expanded autologous EBV-specific T-cell therapy followed by anti-PD-1 nivolumab.

The specimen was CD8+ T cells from blood, collected around day 100 from a patient whose treatment included autologous EBV-specific T cells and nivolumab. In this chain, TRBV3-1 (or the pseudogene TRBV3-2) is recombined with TRBJ1-1, with no confident D gene call. The clonotype originates from a man aged 35 to 55 with nasopharyngeal carcinoma. The CDR3 is CASSPDLFGSVAEAFF. The DNA reads as follows: TGTGCCAGCAGCCCAGATCTTTTCGGGTCCGTCGCTGAAGCTTTCTTT.